The 15 T cell receptor beta chains reported below all come from one sample, sequenced in a study. Cells sorted as Tregs were CD4+, CD25+ and CD127-/low. TRBV12-4/TRBJ1-2 clonotypes were amplified with adaptor-ligated barcode primers. A single record per CDR3 protein comes from TCRdb applying MiXCR to the multiplex PCR reads. The data hold under 500 distinct CDR3 sequences, with 30% to 35% observed a single time. Material: tumor-infiltrating Tregs sorted from the breast tumor. The receptors here all came from a female donor with breast cancer.

The gene calls are TRBV12-3 or TRBV12-4 and TRBJ1-2, with a tentative D call TRBD1 (6 bases). The ends were cut back, 5 bases at V and 5 bases at J, with 18 bases in the middle. The CDR3 has 15 amino acids. The CDR3 protein is CASSTLTGTPYGYTF. The CDR3 DNA reads TGTGCCAGCAGTACTCTAACCGGGACACCTTATGGCTACACCTTC.

In this sample, this clonotype turned up a few times. J is TRBJ1-2 and V is TRBV12-3 or TRBV12-4, with no clear D. This CDR3 is 12 amino acids long. V shed 5 bases and J shed 10 bases, with 14 bases lying between them. CDR3 sequence reads: CASSLIGSDYTF. The DNA of the CDR3 is TGTGCCAGCAGTCTCATAGGCTCCGACTACACCTTC.

In this sample, this clonotype is medium-sized (0.01 to 0.1%). The chain has TRBV12-3 or TRBV12-4 and TRBJ1-2, with a tentative D call TRBD1 (6 bases). Trimming took 5 bases from V and 5 from J, leaving 18 bases between them. The CDR3 runs 15 residues. CDR3 bases: TGTGCCAGCAGTATCCCCGGACAGTCATCTTATGGCTACACCTTC. Its translation is CASSIPGQSSYGYTF.

Sample share makes this clonotype hyperexpanded. The chain has TRBV12-3 or TRBV12-4 and TRBJ1-2, with 10 positions matching TRBD1. V trimming: 5 bases; J trimming: 2 bases; junction bases outside the gene matches: 2. The CDR3 runs 14 residues. CDR3 in amino acids: CASSPGQGNYGYTF. The CDR3 coding sequence is TGTGCCAGCAGTCCGGGACAGGGGAACTATGGCTACACCTTC.

This rearrangement joins TRBV12-3 or TRBV12-4 to TRBJ1-2, with TRBD1 matching 8 bases. J lost 4 bases, V lost 5 bases, and 6 bases had no gene match. The CDR3 spans 14 residues. In nucleotides, the CDR3 is TGTGCCAGCAGTAGGGACAGGTCGTCCTATGGCTACACCTTC. This gives the protein CASSRDRSSYGYTF.

This sequence joins TRBV12-3 or TRBV12-4 and TRBJ1-2; possibly TRBD1 for D (5 bases). The V gene lost 6 bases and the J gene lost 6 bases, with 11 bases spanning the gap. The CDR3 has 12 amino acids. DNA of the CDR3: TGTGCCAGCAGCCTCGGGACGGATGGCTACACCTTC. Translation gives CASSLGTDGYTF.

V gene TRBV12-3 or TRBV12-4 combines with J gene TRBJ1-2; D is ambiguous. The CDR3 loop spans 12 amino acids. Trimming cost V 5 bases and J 6 bases, with 10 bases left between them. The CDR3 loop is CASSPDGNGYTF. The CDR3 DNA is TGTGCCAGCAGTCCGGACGGAAATGGCTACACCTTC.

This clonotype was counted between two and nine times. The rearrangement uses TRBV12-3 or TRBV12-4 and TRBJ1-2; D unclear. V was shortened by 8 bases and J by 3 bases, with 13 bases between the two germline ends. The CDR3 is 13 residues long. The CDR3 here is CASSRVGDYGYTF. The CDR3, as DNA: TGTGCCAGCTCCCGGGTCGGAGACTATGGCTACACCTTC.

The V gene is TRBV12-3 or TRBV12-4, the J gene TRBJ1-2; D not certain. The V end was cut by 3 bases, the J end by 4 bases, with 6 bases between. CDR3 size: 12 residues. This CDR3 is CASSFSRYGYTF. DNA for the CDR3: TGTGCCAGCAGTTTCAGCCGCTATGGCTACACCTTC.

This clonotype was counted a few times. The chain uses TRBV12-3 or TRBV12-4 and TRBJ1-2; no firm D call. Trimming took off 6 bases at V and 4 bases at J, with 15 bases between the two ends. The CDR3 sequence is 14 residues long. CDR3 DNA sequence: TGTGCCAGCAGCCCTGACATTGGGTTCTATGGCTACACCTTC. Protein sequence: CASSPDIGFYGYTF.

This clonotype came up once. The chain combines TRBV12-3 or TRBV12-4 with TRBJ1-2, with D hard to call. CDR3 length: 13 amino acids. Deletions cut 5 bases from V and 6 bases from J, with 13 bases between. The DNA of the CDR3 is TGTGCCAGCAGTCCCACCGGGAGGGATGGCTACACCTTC. It is translated as CASSPTGRDGYTF.

This clonotype has only a few counts. The chain recombines TRBV12-3 or TRBV12-4 with TRBJ1-2; unclear D gene. This CDR3 is built from 12 residues. Trimming pared 5 bases from V and 3 bases from J, leaving 7 bases between. The CDR3 DNA sequence: TGTGCCAGCAGTCCTACATACTATGGCTACACCTTC. Amino acid sequence: CASSPTYYGYTF.

Sample share makes this clonotype large (0.1 to 1%). V usage is TRBV12-3 or TRBV12-4 and J usage is TRBJ1-2; D is ambiguous. The CDR3 totals 12 residues. Trimming pared 6 bases from V and 2 bases from J, leaving 7 bases between. CDR3 in amino acids: CASSPGNYGYTF. DNA for the CDR3: TGTGCCAGCAGCCCCGGGAACTATGGCTACACCTTC.

This clonotype is labeled large (0.1 to 1%). CDR3 nucleotides: TGTGCCAGCAGTTTTGGACAGGGAAGGAACTATGGCTACACCTTC. Translating it yields CASSFGQGRNYGYTF. V usage is TRBV12-3 or TRBV12-4 and J usage is TRBJ1-2, with 8 bases that match TRBD1. Trimming removed 3 bases from V and 2 bases from J; junction bases left unmatched: 5. The CDR3 is 15 amino acids.

The rearrangement links TRBV12-3 or TRBV12-4 to TRBJ1-2; possible D gene TRBD1, 5 bases. Trimming stripped 5 bases from V and 2 bases from J, with 12 bases between. This CDR3 has 14 amino acids. CDR3 residues: CASSPLQDNYGYTF. The CDR3 DNA reads TGTGCCAGCAGTCCACTACAGGACAACTATGGCTACACCTTC.